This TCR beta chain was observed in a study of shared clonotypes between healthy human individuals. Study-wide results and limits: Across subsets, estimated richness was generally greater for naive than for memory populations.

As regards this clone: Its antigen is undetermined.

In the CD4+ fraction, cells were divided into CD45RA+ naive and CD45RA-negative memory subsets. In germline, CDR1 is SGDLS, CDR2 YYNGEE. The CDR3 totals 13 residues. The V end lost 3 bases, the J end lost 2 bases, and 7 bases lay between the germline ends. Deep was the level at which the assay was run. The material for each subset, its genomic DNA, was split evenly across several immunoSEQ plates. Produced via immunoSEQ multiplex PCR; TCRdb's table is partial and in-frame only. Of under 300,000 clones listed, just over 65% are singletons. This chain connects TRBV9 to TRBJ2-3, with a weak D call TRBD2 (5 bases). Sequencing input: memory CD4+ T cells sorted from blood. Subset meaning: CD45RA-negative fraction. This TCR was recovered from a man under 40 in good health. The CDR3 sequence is CASSADYTDTQYF. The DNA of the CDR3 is TGTGCCAGCAGCGCAGACTACACAGATACGCAGTATTTT.